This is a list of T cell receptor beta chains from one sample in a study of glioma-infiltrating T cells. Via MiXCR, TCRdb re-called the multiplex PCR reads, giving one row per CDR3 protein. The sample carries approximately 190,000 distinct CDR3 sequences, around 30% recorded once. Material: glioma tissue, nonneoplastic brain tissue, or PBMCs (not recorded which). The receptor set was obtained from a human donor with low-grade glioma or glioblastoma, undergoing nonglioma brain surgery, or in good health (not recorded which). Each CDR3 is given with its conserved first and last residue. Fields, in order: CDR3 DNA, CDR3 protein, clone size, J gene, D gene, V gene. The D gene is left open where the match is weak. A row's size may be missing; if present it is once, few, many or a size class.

CDR3nt: TGTGCCAGCAGCCAAGATCTTGGGCACCGCTCCTACGAGCAGTTCTTC
CDR3aa: CASSQDLGHRSYEQFF
abundance: NA
j_gene: TRBJ2-1
d_gene: NA
v_gene: TRBV27

CDR3nt: TGTGCCAACACCCCTGGTGGGGGCGCTACGTCTTACGAGCAGTACTTC
CDR3aa: CANTPGGGATSYEQYF
abundance: NA
j_gene: TRBJ2-7
d_gene: NA
v_gene: TRBV28

CDR3nt: TGTGCCAGCAGCGGTTACACAGATACGCAGTATTTT
CDR3aa: CASSGYTDTQYF
abundance: few
j_gene: TRBJ2-3
d_gene: NA
v_gene: TRBV9

CDR3nt: TGCGCCAGCAGCTTGGATAGGGGCGAGCAGTACTTC
CDR3aa: CASSLDRGEQYF
abundance: few
j_gene: TRBJ2-7
d_gene: NA
v_gene: TRBV5-1

CDR3nt: TGCGCCAGCAGCCCGGGTACCGGGACAGGGAGGAATGAGCAGTTCTTC
CDR3aa: CASSPGTGTGRNEQFF
abundance: many
j_gene: TRBJ2-1
d_gene: TRBD1
v_gene: TRBV4-3

CDR3nt: TGTGCCATCAGTGAAGTTAAAAACACCATATATTTT
CDR3aa: CAISEVKNTIYF
abundance: NA
j_gene: TRBJ1-3
d_gene: NA
v_gene: TRBV10-3

CDR3nt: TGTGCCAGCAGCCCCGAACAGGGGTACACTGAAGCTTTCTTT
CDR3aa: CASSPEQGYTEAFF
abundance: many
j_gene: TRBJ1-1
d_gene: TRBD1
v_gene: TRBV6-1

CDR3nt: TGTGCCAGCAGCGGAGGGCCAGGTAGCACAGATACGCAGTATTTT
CDR3aa: CASSGGPGSTDTQYF
abundance: many
j_gene: TRBJ2-3
d_gene: NA
v_gene: TRBV3-1

CDR3nt: TGTGCCAGCAGTTTAGCGCTAAGTAGCTCCCTCCTTGAGCAGTACTTC
CDR3aa: CASSLALSSSLLEQYF
abundance: NA
j_gene: TRBJ2-7
d_gene: NA
v_gene: TRBV12-3/TRBV12-4

CDR3nt: TGCGCCAGCAGCAACTATCCAGTGAACACTGAAGCTTTCTTT
CDR3aa: CASSNYPVNTEAFF
abundance: many
j_gene: TRBJ1-1
d_gene: NA
v_gene: TRBV5-1

CDR3nt: TGCAGTGCTAGAGACTCGCTGGTAGCGGGAACTTACGAGCAGTACTTC
CDR3aa: CSARDSLVAGTYEQYF
abundance: many
j_gene: TRBJ2-7
d_gene: TRBD2
v_gene: TRBV20-1

CDR3nt: TGTGCCAGCAGCCAAGGGACAGCGAGGACGGGTCAGCCCCAGCATTTT
CDR3aa: CASSQGTARTGQPQHF
abundance: many
j_gene: TRBJ1-5
d_gene: NA
v_gene: TRBV3-1

CDR3nt: TGTGCCAGCTCACTCGTGGGGACTAAATCCTACGAGCAGTACTTC
CDR3aa: CASSLVGTKSYEQYF
abundance: NA
j_gene: TRBJ2-7
d_gene: TRBD2
v_gene: TRBV18

CDR3nt: TGCAGCGTTGAAGAAGGAGGAAAAACAGGTCGAGGATATGGCTACACCTTC
CDR3aa: CSVEEGGKTGRGYGYTF
abundance: NA
j_gene: TRBJ1-2
d_gene: NA
v_gene: TRBV29-1

CDR3nt: TGTGCCACCAGTGACCGTTACGGCTCCTACAATGAGCAGTTCTTC
CDR3aa: CATSDRYGSYNEQFF
abundance: many
j_gene: TRBJ2-1
d_gene: NA
v_gene: TRBV24-1

CDR3nt: TGTGCCAGTAGTAACGGACAGGGGGCTTGGACTGAAGCTTTCTTT
CDR3aa: CASSNGQGAWTEAFF
abundance: NA
j_gene: TRBJ1-1
d_gene: TRBD1
v_gene: TRBV19

CDR3nt: TGTGCCAGCAGCTTATTTACTAGTCAAGAGACCCAGTACTTC
CDR3aa: CASSLFTSQETQYF
abundance: few
j_gene: TRBJ2-5
d_gene: NA
v_gene: TRBV7-9

CDR3nt: TGTGCCAGCGCGACCCCCTTAGGGACTAACTATGGCTACACCTTC
CDR3aa: CASATPLGTNYGYTF
abundance: few
j_gene: TRBJ1-2
d_gene: NA
v_gene: TRBV7-9

CDR3nt: TGTGCCAGCACCCCCGACAGTACTAACTATGGCTACACCTTC
CDR3aa: CASTPDSTNYGYTF
abundance: many
j_gene: TRBJ1-2
d_gene: NA
v_gene: TRBV6-1

CDR3nt: TGTGCCAGCAGCTCATCGGGCGGTTACGAGCATTACTTC
CDR3aa: CASSSSGGYEHYF
abundance: NA
j_gene: TRBJ2-7
d_gene: NA
v_gene: TRBV3-1

CDR3nt: TGTGCCAGCAGCTTGGAGGGTCTAACAGCTTTCTTT
CDR3aa: CASSLEGLTAFF
abundance: NA
j_gene: TRBJ1-1
d_gene: NA
v_gene: TRBV5-6

CDR3nt: TGTGCCATCAGTGAGTCTGTGCGGGTAGCGGGGTACAATGAGCAGTTCTTC
CDR3aa: CAISESVRVAGYNEQFF
abundance: many
j_gene: TRBJ2-1
d_gene: TRBD2
v_gene: TRBV10-3

CDR3nt: TGCGCCAGCAGCCAGGGGACAGCCGGGAATCAGCCCCAGCATTTT
CDR3aa: CASSQGTAGNQPQHF
abundance: many
j_gene: TRBJ1-5
d_gene: TRBD1
v_gene: TRBV4-3

CDR3nt: TGTGCCAGCAGCTTGGGTCCGGGACAGCAAATTGGAAACACCATATATTTT
CDR3aa: CASSLGPGQQIGNTIYF
abundance: NA
j_gene: TRBJ1-3
d_gene: TRBD1
v_gene: TRBV5-4

CDR3nt: TGTGCCAGCAGCCACTTATCTGGAGGCTACAATGATCAGTTCTTC
CDR3aa: CASSHLSGGYNDQFF
abundance: NA
j_gene: TRBJ2-1
d_gene: NA
v_gene: TRBV6-2/TRBV6-3

CDR3nt: TGTGCCAGCAGCTTACTCCCACAGAACACTGAAGCTTTCTTT
CDR3aa: CASSLLPQNTEAFF
abundance: many
j_gene: TRBJ1-1
d_gene: NA
v_gene: TRBV7-2

CDR3nt: TGTGCCAGCAGGTCAACAGGTGGCGCCAGCTATGGCTACACCTTC
CDR3aa: CASRSTGGASYGYTF
abundance: NA
j_gene: TRBJ1-2
d_gene: NA
v_gene: TRBV6-1

CDR3nt: TGTGCCAGCAGTGAAGCGCTCTGGGGGAACACGCAGTATTTT
CDR3aa: CASSEALWGNTQYF
abundance: many
j_gene: TRBJ2-3
d_gene: NA
v_gene: TRBV2

CDR3nt: TGTGCCAGCAGCACACTTTACAATGAGCAGTTCTTC
CDR3aa: CASSTLYNEQFF
abundance: many
j_gene: TRBJ2-1
d_gene: NA
v_gene: TRBV7-2

CDR3nt: TGCAGTGCTAGAGGACAGGTTACAACTGAAGCTTTCTTT
CDR3aa: CSARGQVTTEAFF
abundance: NA
j_gene: TRBJ1-1
d_gene: NA
v_gene: TRBV20-1

CDR3nt: TGTGCCAGCAGTTTAGGCAGTTCCCTCCTACCCACAGATACGCAGTATTTT
CDR3aa: CASSLGSSLLPTDTQYF
abundance: many
j_gene: TRBJ2-3
d_gene: NA
v_gene: TRBV28

CDR3nt: TGTGCCAGCAGCTTAGGGGCTGCAACTAATGAAAAACTGTTTTTT
CDR3aa: CASSLGAATNEKLFF
abundance: many
j_gene: TRBJ1-4
d_gene: NA
v_gene: TRBV7-2

CDR3nt: TGTGCCAGCAGTGGGGCAGCGGGACCATACAATGAGCAGTTCTTC
CDR3aa: CASSGAAGPYNEQFF
abundance: many
j_gene: TRBJ2-1
d_gene: TRBD2
v_gene: TRBV6-1

CDR3nt: TGTGCCAGCAGTTACGCGGGGGGAGCCCAGCATTTT
CDR3aa: CASSYAGGAQHF
abundance: many
j_gene: TRBJ1-5
d_gene: NA
v_gene: TRBV6-6

CDR3nt: TGTGCCAGCAGCTTGGGGGGACTAGCGGGAACCTACGAGCAGTACTTC
CDR3aa: CASSLGGLAGTYEQYF
abundance: many
j_gene: TRBJ2-7
d_gene: TRBD2
v_gene: TRBV5-4

CDR3nt: TGTGCCAGTCTTGTGGGTACAGGGGTTACAGATACGCAGTATTTT
CDR3aa: CASLVGTGVTDTQYF
abundance: many
j_gene: TRBJ2-3
d_gene: TRBD1
v_gene: TRBV7-9

CDR3nt: TGCGCCAGCAGCTTGGGTGGAAGTGACTATGGCTACACCTTC
CDR3aa: CASSLGGSDYGYTF
abundance: NA
j_gene: TRBJ1-2
d_gene: NA
v_gene: TRBV5-1

CDR3nt: TGTGCCAGCAACCTAATACCCCCGGGACAGGGTAATGAGCAGTTCTTC
CDR3aa: CASNLIPPGQGNEQFF
abundance: many
j_gene: TRBJ2-1
d_gene: TRBD1
v_gene: TRBV27

CDR3nt: TGCAGCGCCTCAGGGATAAACACTGAAGCTTTCTTT
CDR3aa: CSASGINTEAFF
abundance: many
j_gene: TRBJ1-1
d_gene: NA
v_gene: TRBV29-1

CDR3nt: TGTGCCAGCAGTTCGGTCTCCTACGAGCAGTACTTC
CDR3aa: CASSSVSYEQYF
abundance: many
j_gene: TRBJ2-7
d_gene: NA
v_gene: TRBV28

CDR3nt: TGTGCCAGCAGTCTCCCGGGACTAGCGGGAGTGAGTCCCACAGATACGCAGTATTTT
CDR3aa: CASSLPGLAGVSPTDTQYF
abundance: many
j_gene: TRBJ2-3
d_gene: TRBD2
v_gene: TRBV14

CDR3nt: TGTGCCAGCAGTTACTCTCCCCACGAGCAGTACTTC
CDR3aa: CASSYSPHEQYF
abundance: NA
j_gene: TRBJ2-7
d_gene: NA
v_gene: TRBV6-2/TRBV6-3